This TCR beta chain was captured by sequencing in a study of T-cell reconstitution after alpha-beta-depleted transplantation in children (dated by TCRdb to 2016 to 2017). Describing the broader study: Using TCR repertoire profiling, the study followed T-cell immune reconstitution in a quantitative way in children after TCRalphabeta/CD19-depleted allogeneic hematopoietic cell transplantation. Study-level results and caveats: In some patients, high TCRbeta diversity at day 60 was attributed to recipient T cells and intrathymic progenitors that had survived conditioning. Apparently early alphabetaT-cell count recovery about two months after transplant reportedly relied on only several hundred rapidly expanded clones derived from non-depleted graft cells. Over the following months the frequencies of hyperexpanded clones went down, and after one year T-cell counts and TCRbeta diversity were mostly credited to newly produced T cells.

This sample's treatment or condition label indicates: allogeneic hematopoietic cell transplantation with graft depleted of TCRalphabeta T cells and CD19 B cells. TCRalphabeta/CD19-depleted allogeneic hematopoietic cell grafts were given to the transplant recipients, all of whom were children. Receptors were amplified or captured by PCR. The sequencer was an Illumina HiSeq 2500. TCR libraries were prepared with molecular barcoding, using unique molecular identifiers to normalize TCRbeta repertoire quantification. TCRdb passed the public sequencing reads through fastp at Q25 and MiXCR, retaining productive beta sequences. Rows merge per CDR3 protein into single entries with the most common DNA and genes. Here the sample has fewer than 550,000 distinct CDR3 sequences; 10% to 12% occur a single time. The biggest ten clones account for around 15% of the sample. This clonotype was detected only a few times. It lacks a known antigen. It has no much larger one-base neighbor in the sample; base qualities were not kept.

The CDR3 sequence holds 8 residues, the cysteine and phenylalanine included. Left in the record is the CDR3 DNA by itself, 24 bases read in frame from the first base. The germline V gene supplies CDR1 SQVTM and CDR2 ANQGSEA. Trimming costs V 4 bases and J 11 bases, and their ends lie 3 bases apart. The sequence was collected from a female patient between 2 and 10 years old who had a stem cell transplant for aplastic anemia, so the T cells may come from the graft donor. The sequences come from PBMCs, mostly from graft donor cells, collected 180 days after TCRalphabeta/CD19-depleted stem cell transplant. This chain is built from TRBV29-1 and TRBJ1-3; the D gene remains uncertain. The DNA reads TGCAGCGTTGTCCCCATATATTTT. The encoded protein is CSVVPIYF.